This TCR beta chain was sequenced in a study of T cell repertoires in ileal Crohn's disease. Here immunoSEQ multiplex PCR was the method, and the copy in TCRdb shows in-frame clones only, minus some. The sample lists some 10,000 clones; more than 70% were seen once. Stated time point: neoterminal ileum biopsy at postoperative endoscopy, about 6 months after surgery. Study results and caveats: Clonality above 26.8% at surgery always came with endoscopic recurrence.

The CDR3 extends over 11 amino acids. Losses at the gene ends were 7 bases for V and 6 bases for J; bases not matched to a gene: 5. Germline V gives CDR1 SQVTM, CDR2 ANQGSEA. As concerns this clone: The antigen remains unidentified.

The clonotype originates from an adult with Crohn's disease. The chain couples TRBV29-1 to TRBJ1-1, with 7 nucleotides matching TRBD1. Sequences were obtained from ileal tissue. The CDR3 nucleotides are TGCAGCGGCCGGGACAGCTCTGAAGCTTTCTTT. Amino acids: CSGRDSSEAFF.